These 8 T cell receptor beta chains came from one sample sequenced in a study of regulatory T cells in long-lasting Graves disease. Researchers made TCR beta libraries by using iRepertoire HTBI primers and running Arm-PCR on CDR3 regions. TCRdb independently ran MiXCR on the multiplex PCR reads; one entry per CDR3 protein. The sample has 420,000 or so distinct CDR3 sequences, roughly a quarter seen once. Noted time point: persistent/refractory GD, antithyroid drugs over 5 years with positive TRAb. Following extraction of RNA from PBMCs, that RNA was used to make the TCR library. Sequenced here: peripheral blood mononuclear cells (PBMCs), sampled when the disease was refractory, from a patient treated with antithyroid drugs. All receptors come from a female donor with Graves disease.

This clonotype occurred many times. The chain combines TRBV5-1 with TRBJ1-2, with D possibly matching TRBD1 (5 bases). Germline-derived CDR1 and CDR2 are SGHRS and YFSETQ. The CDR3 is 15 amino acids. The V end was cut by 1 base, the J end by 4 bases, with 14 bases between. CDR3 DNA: TGCGCCAGCAGCTTGACGCAGGGCGGAGGCTATGGCTACACCTTC. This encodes CASSLTQGGGYGYTF.

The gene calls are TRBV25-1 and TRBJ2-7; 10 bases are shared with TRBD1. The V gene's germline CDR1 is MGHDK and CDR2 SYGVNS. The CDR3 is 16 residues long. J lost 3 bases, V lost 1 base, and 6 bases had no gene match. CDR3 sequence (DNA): TGTGCCAGCAGTGAATTGGGACAGGGGACCATCTACGAGCAGTACTTC. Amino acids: CASSELGQGTIYEQYF.

This CDR3 is CASSQDLEGNTIYF. The DNA for the CDR3 is TGTGCCAGCAGCCAAGATCTTGAGGGAAACACCATATATTTT. The chain joins TRBV3-1 to TRBJ1-3; D gene unclear. Germline loops: CDR1 LGHDT, CDR2 YNNKEL (reference sequence). The CDR3 covers 14 residues. Trimming removed 0 bases from V and 4 bases from J, with 7 bases in between.

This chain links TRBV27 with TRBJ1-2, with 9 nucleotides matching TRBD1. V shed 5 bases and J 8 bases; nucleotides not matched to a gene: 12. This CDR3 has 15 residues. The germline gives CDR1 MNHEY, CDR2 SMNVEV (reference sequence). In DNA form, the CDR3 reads TGTGCCAGCAGTAGGGACAGGGTGTCCCTGGAGGGCTACACCTTC. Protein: CASSRDRVSLEGYTF.

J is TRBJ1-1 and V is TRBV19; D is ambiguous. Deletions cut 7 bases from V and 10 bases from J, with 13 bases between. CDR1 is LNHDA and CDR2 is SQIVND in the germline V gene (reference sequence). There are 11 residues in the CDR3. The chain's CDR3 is CASKGNEGAFF. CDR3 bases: TGTGCCAGTAAAGGGAACGAGGGAGCTTTCTTT.

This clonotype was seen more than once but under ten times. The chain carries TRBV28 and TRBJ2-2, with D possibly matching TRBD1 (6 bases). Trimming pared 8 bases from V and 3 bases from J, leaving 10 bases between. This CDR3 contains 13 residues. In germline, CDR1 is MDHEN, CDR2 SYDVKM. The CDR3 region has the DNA TGTGCCAGCGGATCAGGGGACACCGGGGAGCTGTTTTTT. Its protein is CASGSGDTGELFF.

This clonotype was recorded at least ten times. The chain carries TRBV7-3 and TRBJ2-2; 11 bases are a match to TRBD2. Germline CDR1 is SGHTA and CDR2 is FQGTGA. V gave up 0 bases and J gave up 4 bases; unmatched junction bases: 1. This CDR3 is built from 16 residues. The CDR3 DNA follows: TGTGCCAGCAGCTTAACGGGGACTAGCGGCACCGGGGAGCTGTTTTTT. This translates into CASSLTGTSGTGELFF.

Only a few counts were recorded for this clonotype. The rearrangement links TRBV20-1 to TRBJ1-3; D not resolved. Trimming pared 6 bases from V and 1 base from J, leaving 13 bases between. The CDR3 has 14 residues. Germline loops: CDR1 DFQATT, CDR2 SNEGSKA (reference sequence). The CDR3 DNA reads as TGCAGTGCCACGGAACTCAGATCTGGAAACACCATATATTTT. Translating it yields CSATELRSGNTIYF.